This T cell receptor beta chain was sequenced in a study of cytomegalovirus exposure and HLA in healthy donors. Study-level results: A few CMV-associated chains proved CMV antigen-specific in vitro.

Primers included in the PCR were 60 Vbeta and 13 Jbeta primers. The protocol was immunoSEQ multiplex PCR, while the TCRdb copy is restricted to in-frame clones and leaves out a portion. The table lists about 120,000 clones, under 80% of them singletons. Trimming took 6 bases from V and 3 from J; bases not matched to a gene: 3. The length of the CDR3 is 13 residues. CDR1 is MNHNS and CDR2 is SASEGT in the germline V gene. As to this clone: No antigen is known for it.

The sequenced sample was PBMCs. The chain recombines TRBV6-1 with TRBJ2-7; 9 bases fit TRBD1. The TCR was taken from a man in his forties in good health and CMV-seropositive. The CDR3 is CASRAGQGYEQYF. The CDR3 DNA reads TGTGCCAGCAGGGCGGGACAGGGCTACGAGCAGTACTTC.